This is a list of T cell receptor beta chains from one sample in a study of blood T cell repertoires in COVID-19. Generated by immunoSEQ multiplex PCR, the TCRdb table keeps only in-frame clones and is missing some. Of some 200,000 clones in the sample, around nine tenths were seen once. The sequencing input was peripheral blood. All receptors come from an older man with acute or convalescent COVID-19. The conserved cysteine and the conserved F or W are not part of the CDR3 here. Clone size is shown for a subset of rows, as once, few, many or a class of expanded clone.

- | TRBJ1-6 | 12 | TRBV14 | ASSQAQLTSPLH
- | TRBJ2-5 | 10 | TRBV28 | ASGRVQETQY
- | TRBJ1-1 | 10 | TRBV5-1 | ASSPGEGRAF
- | TRBJ1-2 | 13 | TRBV11-2 | ASSPVSSRVHGYT
- | TRBJ1-2 | 10 | TRBV29-1 | SVVDLLYGYT
- | TRBJ2-3 | 12 | TRBV2 | ASSRDRGTDTQY
- | TRBJ1-5 | 12 | TRBV24-1 | ATSDYRVSQPQH
- | TRBJ1-3 | 13 | TRBV4-1 | ASSQGGGDGNTIY
- | TRBJ1-2 | 10 | TRBV6-5 | ASSREAGGYT
- | TRBJ1-5 | 14 | TRBV18 | ASSEGQGGVGQPQH
once | TRBJ2-7 | 15 | TRBV7-8 | ASSLTGGSGPSGEQY
- | TRBJ2-6 | 15 | TRBV28 | ASTRYGGSSGANVLT
- | TRBJ2-2 | 14 | TRBV27 | ASSIYETGATGELF
- | TRBJ2-7 | 12 | TRBV20-1 | SASYGTSTYEQY
few | TRBJ2-1 | 12 | TRBV19 | ASSREGVWNEQF
- | TRBJ1-2 | 14 | TRBV4-3 | ASSQAYTGGNYGYT
- | TRBJ1-4 | 14 | TRBV4-2 | ASSGRGGATNEKLF
- | TRBJ2-3 | 14 | TRBV5-8 | ASSAPTGGSTDTQY
- | TRBJ1-3 | 13 | TRBV13 | ASSLGQGHGNTIY
few | TRBJ1-5 | 11 | TRBV5-1 | ASSLDSYQPQH
- | TRBJ2-7 | 11 | TRBV6-5 | ASRRTGTDEQY
- | TRBJ1-2 | 12 | TRBV10-2 | ASSLQGVDYGYT
- | TRBJ2-1 | 12 | TRBV7-9 | ASSLVGRYNEQF
- | TRBJ1-5 | 10 | TRBV30 | AWGESGQPQH
- | TRBJ2-3 | 13 | TRBV7-7 | ASSRDRGRADTQY
- | TRBJ2-7 | 14 | TRBV5-5 | ASSLDRGYGSYEQY
- | TRBJ2-7 | 14 | TRBV3-1/TRBV3-2 | ASSQSFSGSSYEQY
- | TRBJ1-4 | 15 | TRBV10-3 | AISESVRGSGNEKLF
- | TRBJ2-3 | 12 | TRBV5-1 | ASSRGDPTDTQY
- | TRBJ1-5 | 12 | TRBV4-2 | ASSQEHINQPQH
- | TRBJ2-3 | 14 | TRBV6-6 | ASSHRTGSNTDTQY
once | TRBJ2-1 | 12 | TRBV2 | ASSGQGDINEQF
- | TRBJ2-5 | 12 | TRBV11-1 | ASSHGTAQETQY
- | TRBJ2-3 | 12 | TRBV28 | ASSSGQEADTQY
- | TRBJ1-6 | 14 | TRBV5-1 | ASSLGERLFNSPLH
- | TRBJ2-5 | 16 | TRBV9 | ASSPGTSGGAREETQY
- | TRBJ1-3 | 12 | TRBV18 | ASSPDRVANTIY
- | TRBJ1-5 | 13 | TRBV4-1 | ASSQDRTAYQPQH
few | TRBJ1-1 | 12 | TRBV10-1 | ASSESQGSTEAF
- | TRBJ1-2 | 14 | TRBV4-2 | ASSQDGTGLNYGYT
- | TRBJ2-5 | 13 | TRBV5-6 | ASSLLDREVETQY
- | TRBJ1-2 | 12 | TRBV7-8 | ASSLSGRLSGYT
- | TRBJ2-1 | 14 | TRBV7-7 | ASSFRVSGSGNEQF
- | TRBJ1-4 | 12 | TRBV5-1 | ASSQQSTNEKLF
- | TRBJ1-4 | 12 | TRBV27 | ASSLYRGVEKLF
once | TRBJ2-5 | 12 | TRBV4-1 | ASSPGQSQETQY
- | TRBJ2-2 | 12 | TRBV5-1 | ASSSGVPRGELF
once | TRBJ2-7 | 11 | TRBV28 | ASSLPLTYEQY
- | TRBJ1-1 | 11 | TRBV23-1 | ASSPQGCTEAF
- | TRBJ2-1 | 14 | TRBV2 | ASRALPGRGEDEQF
- | TRBJ1-3 | 13 | TRBV19 | ASRTNPDSGNTIY
once | TRBJ1-2 | 11 | TRBV4-2 | ASSQDWAYGYT
few | TRBJ2-4 | 11 | TRBV19 | ATSKSAKNIQY
few | TRBJ2-4 | 11 | TRBV3-1/TRBV3-2 | ASSPDRKNIQY
- | TRBJ1-4 | 16 | TRBV4-1 | ASSHPSQRRLLNEKLF
- | TRBJ1-2 | 13 | TRBV7-2 | ASSLLRVSNYGYT
- | TRBJ2-7 | 13 | TRBV9 | ASTPFTGALGEQY
- | TRBJ1-5 | 11 | TRBV5-1 | ASSLTGNQPQH
once | TRBJ1-1 | 9 | TRBV18 | ASSRDIEAF
- | TRBJ2-1 | 14 | TRBV7-2 | ASSLWAARGEDEQF